Listed below are T cell receptor beta chains from one sample, sequenced in a study of tumor-infiltrating lymphocytes in oesophageal squamous cell carcinoma. MiXCR, run by TCRdb on the PCR reads, gives a single entry per CDR3 protein. The sample has some 18,000 distinct CDR3 sequences; 35% to 45% are singletons. The source material was normal esophageal tissue next to the tumor. These receptor sequences come from a female donor with esophageal squamous cell carcinoma. The CDR3 runs from the conserved cysteine through the conserved F or W. A D gene is named only where the DNA matches it firmly. Only part of the rows carry a size: once, few, many, or a class if the clone is expanded.

TRBJ2-1,.,TRBD2,TRBV28,TGTGCCAGCAGTGAGAACGACGGACTCTGGCGGGGGAGCCTCAATGAGCAGTTCTTC,CASSENDGLWRGSLNEQFF
TRBJ2-7,.,TRBD1,TRBV20-1,TGCAGTGCTAGAGATTGGGACAGGGGGTTGAACGAGCAGTACTTC,CSARDWDRGLNEQYF
TRBJ2-3,many,.,TRBV4-2,TGTGCCAGCAGCCAGGGGTGGGGGGGGCCCACAGATACGCAGTATTTT,CASSQGWGGPTDTQYF
TRBJ1-1,many,.,TRBV18,TGTGCCAGCTCACCGACCGGGGAGGGGGTATCGTTGGGTGGAGCTTTCTTT,CASSPTGEGVSLGGAFF
TRBJ2-1,many,.,TRBV5-1,TGCGCCAGCAGGGTAGCTAGCGCCGACAATGAGCAGTTCTTC,CASRVASADNEQFF
TRBJ2-2,many,.,TRBV14,TGTGCCAGCAGCCAGAACGACTACACCGGGGAGCTGTTTTTT,CASSQNDYTGELFF
TRBJ1-5,.,.,TRBV6-1,TGTGCCAGTCGGGGTAAGGTAAATCAGCCCCAGCATTTT,CASRGKVNQPQHF
TRBJ2-7,.,.,TRBV11-2,TGTGCCAGCAGAACGGTCTCCTACGAGCAGTACTTC,CASRTVSYEQYF
TRBJ2-3,.,.,TRBV10-3,TGTGCCATCAGTGAGTCATCATGGTATTTT,CAISESSWYF
TRBJ2-1,few,.,TRBV7-9,TGTGCCAGCAGAACCGAAAGCTGGGATGAGCAGTTCTTC,CASRTESWDEQFF
TRBJ2-5,.,TRBD2,TRBV18,TGTGCCAGCTCACCTGGGACTAGCGGGAGAGAGACCCAGTACTTC,CASSPGTSGRETQYF
TRBJ2-7,.,TRBD2,TRBV11-2,TGTGCCAGCAGCTTATATAGCGGGACTTACAATGAGCAGTACTTC,CASSLYSGTYNEQYF
TRBJ2-1,.,.,TRBV7-2,TGTGCCAGCAGCTTAAATCAGGCGTACTGGAGCTCCTACAATGAGCAGTTCTTC,CASSLNQAYWSSYNEQFF
TRBJ2-7,.,.,TRBV7-3,TGTGCCAGCAGCTTAAGACAGGCCCGGGGAGGTGAGCAGTACTTC,CASSLRQARGGEQYF
TRBJ2-3,.,.,TRBV12-3/TRBV12-4,TGTGCCAGCAGTTTACAGATAGGCACAGATACGCAGTATTTT,CASSLQIGTDTQYF
TRBJ2-5,.,TRBD2,TRBV7-2,TGTGCCAGCAGCGAGAGGACTAGCTACCCCACGGAGACCCAGTACTTC,CASSERTSYPTETQYF
TRBJ2-7,.,TRBD1,TRBV6-5,TGTGCCAGCAGAAAACAGGGGGCAGGCTACGAGCAGTACTTC,CASRKQGAGYEQYF
TRBJ2-3,once,.,TRBV7-8,TGTGCCAGCAGCTATGGTACCCGCTACGAGCAGTATTTT,CASSYGTRYEQYF
TRBJ2-7,.,TRBD1,TRBV28,TGTGCCAGCAGTGTGACAGGGGGCGGATCCTACGAGCAGTACTTC,CASSVTGGGSYEQYF
TRBJ2-2,.,.,TRBV19,TGTGCCAGTACCCAGGGCTCAAACACCGGGGAGCTGTTTTTT,CASTQGSNTGELFF
TRBJ2-5,few,TRBD1,TRBV7-2,TGTGCCAGCAGCCTCGGACAGGGAGTCTTAGAGACCCAGTACTTC,CASSLGQGVLETQYF
TRBJ2-3,.,.,TRBV5-5,TGTGCCAGCAGCCTGGCAAGCCCCTACGAGCAGTATTTT,CASSLASPYEQYF
TRBJ2-3,.,.,TRBV19,TGTGCCAGTAGTGCAAAAAGGGATTTCACAGATACGCAGTATTTT,CASSAKRDFTDTQYF
TRBJ2-5,.,.,TRBV7-8,TGTGCCAGCAGCCCGATCTCGGGAGAGACCCAGTACTTC,CASSPISGETQYF
TRBJ2-3,many,TRBD2,TRBV5-6,TGTGCCAGCAGCTCTGGGACTAGCGGGACAGATACGCAGTATTTT,CASSSGTSGTDTQYF
TRBJ2-2,few,TRBD1,TRBV9,TGTGCCAGCAGTGCTAACAGGGGGACGAACACCGGGGAGCTGTTTTTT,CASSANRGTNTGELFF
TRBJ2-7,few,.,TRBV28,TGTGCCAGCAAAGGGAGGGGGGCGTCCTACGAGCAGTACTTC,CASKGRGASYEQYF
TRBJ2-1,.,TRBD1,TRBV6-1,TGTGCCAGCAAGCCAGATCAGGGACAGCGTTCCTACAATGAGCAGTTCTTC,CASKPDQGQRSYNEQFF
TRBJ2-4,many,.,TRBV11-3,TGTGCCAGCAGCCAACGCGAGGGAAACATTCAGTACTTC,CASSQREGNIQYF
TRBJ1-5,many,TRBD1,TRBV12-3/TRBV12-4,TGTGCCAGCAGATCGGACAGGTGGGACAATCAGCCCCAGCATTTT,CASRSDRWDNQPQHF
TRBJ1-3,medium-sized,.,TRBV7-2,TGTGCCAGCAGCTTAGGGGCTGGGGGTGGAGGAAACACCATATATTTT,CASSLGAGGGGNTIYF
TRBJ1-2,.,.,TRBV7-6,TGTGCCAGCAGCCGGGACAACTATGGCTACACCTTC,CASSRDNYGYTF
TRBJ2-5,medium-sized,.,TRBV7-7,TGTGCTAGCAGCTTAGGGGTGGGCCCGGGGGCCCAGTACTTC,CASSLGVGPGAQYF
TRBJ2-3,.,.,TRBV7-6,TGTGCCAGCAGCCTGAGGGGGGATACAGATACGCAGTATTTT,CASSLRGDTDTQYF
TRBJ2-1,many,.,TRBV28,TGTGCCAGCAGTTTACTTGGAGTTGAGCAGTTCTTC,CASSLLGVEQFF
TRBJ2-1,.,TRBD1,TRBV7-6,TGTGCTAGCAGCTTAGCCATACAGGGGGTGGGTTCCTACAATGAGCAGTTCTTC,CASSLAIQGVGSYNEQFF
TRBJ2-2,.,TRBD2,TRBV10-2,TGCGCCAGCAGGGAGACTAGCGGGAACACCGGGGAGCTGTTTTTT,CASRETSGNTGELFF
TRBJ1-2,many,.,TRBV6-1,TGTGCCAGCAGGTTCCCGGCCGGGGCTGGCTACACCTTC,CASRFPAGAGYTF